Detailed here is one T cell receptor beta chain. The V segment lost 4 bases and the J segment 7 bases; nucleotides outside the gene matches: 11. Per the germline V gene, CDR1 is SGHRS and CDR2 is YFSETQ. The length of the CDR3 is 17 residues. This record comes from a study of blood T cell repertoires in COVID-19. The wider study: From T cells, B-cell-depleted T cells, or PBMCs came the material, which was cDNA or gDNA.

Study processing details: Amplification with reference gene primers provided the estimates of nucleated cell counts. Data came from immunoSEQ multiplex PCR; TCRdb stores just in-frame clones and leaves some out. V and J calls plus clone size are reproduced from that table; the DNA served to infer D and trimming. The sample contains roughly 120,000 clones, roughly 84% of which appear only once. The source material was peripheral blood. The gene calls are TRBV5-1 and TRBJ1-6; TRBD1 aligns across 10 bases. The receptor was isolated from a woman in her 50s with acute or convalescent COVID-19. CDR3 in DNA: TGCGCCAGCAGCCATGAATTAGGACAGGGGGTAAATTCACCCCTCCACTTT. Its translation: CASSHELGQGVNSPLHF.